A single sample is the source of the 17 T cell receptor beta chains below, sequenced in a study of T cells in Graves' hyperthyroidism and ophthalmopathy. TCR beta CDR3 regions were amplified from RNA transcripts. HTBI primers were used for first-round RT-PCR of the TCR CDR3. Via MiXCR, TCRdb re-called the multiplex PCR reads, giving one row per CDR3 protein. Of about 130,000 distinct CDR3 sequences listed, around 20% are singletons. The sample was blood. The origin of the receptors is a woman between 50 and 59 years old with Graves' hyperthyroidism that later progressed to Graves' ophthalmopathy.

This clonotype was observed at least ten times. CDR3 protein: CASSTTGGYSPLHF. In DNA form, the CDR3 reads TGTGCCAGCTCGACCACAGGGGGCTACTCACCCCTCCACTTT. This chain links TRBV2 with TRBJ1-6; 9 nucleotides match TRBD1. This CDR3 spans 14 amino acids. The V gene's germline CDR1 is SNHLY and CDR2 FYNNEI. The trim removed 8 bases at V and 10 bases at J, leaving 9 bases unmatched.

This clonotype was observed at least ten times. V usage is TRBV5-6 and J usage is TRBJ2-3, with D perhaps TRBD2 (6 bases). The CDR3 length is 15 residues. Germline V gene sequence: CDR1 SGHDT, CDR2 YYEEEE. V lost 2 bases to trimming and J lost 5 bases, with 15 bases between them. The CDR3 spells CASSFGSGVIDTQYF. CDR3 coding DNA: TGTGCCAGCAGCTTTGGGTCGGGAGTTATAGATACGCAGTATTTT.

There are a few counts of this clonotype. The gene calls are TRBV29-1 and TRBJ2-7, with D perhaps matching TRBD1 or TRBD2 (5 bases each). Trimming removed 5 bases at V and 5 bases at J, with 13 bases between. The CDR3 runs to 12 residues. CDR1 and CDR2 (germline): SQVTM, ANQGSEA. As DNA, the CDR3 is TGCAGCGTTAGATTGGGGGACCACGAGCAGTACTTC. Protein: CSVRLGDHEQYF.

This clonotype was seen at least ten times. This chain uses TRBV5-6 with TRBJ2-7; D perhaps matches TRBD2 (5 bases). Germline values: CDR1 SGHDT, CDR2 YYEEEE. The CDR3 runs to 15 residues. Trimming took 4 bases from V and 7 from J, leaving 21 bases between them. CDR3 nucleotides: TGTGCCAGCAGCATTTCGGGGATCACAGCAGGAGAGCAGTACTTC. Translation: CASSISGITAGEQYF.

This clonotype occurred many times. The chain couples TRBV18 to TRBJ2-1, with TRBD1 matching over 10 bases. V lost 6 bases and J lost 6; bases outside the gene matches: 8. This CDR3 contains 15 residues. Germline V CDR1 and CDR2: KGHSH, LQKENI. The CDR3 region is CASSLGQGMGNEQFF. The CDR3 nucleotides read TGTGCCAGCTCCCTGGGACAGGGGATGGGCAATGAGCAGTTCTTC.

This clonotype was counted many times. This chain joins TRBV3-1 and TRBJ1-2; D is uncertain. The germline V and J ends were trimmed by 3 bases and 5 bases, with 16 bases remaining between them. The CDR3 runs to 15 residues. Looked up from germline, CDR1 is LGHDT and CDR2 is YNNKEL (reference sequence). Here the CDR3 DNA reads TGTGCCAGCAGCCAGTGGGCAGGACCGAAGTATGGCTACACCTTC. It specifies CASSQWAGPKYGYTF.

Many counts were recorded for this clonotype. The rearrangement joins TRBV27 to TRBJ1-1; D is unresolved. CDR3 length: 15 amino acids. Trimming pared 3 bases from V and 0 bases from J, leaving 11 bases between. Germline CDR1 and CDR2: MNHEY and SMNVEV (reference sequence). CDR3 protein: CASSLALRMNTEAFF. The CDR3 bases are TGTGCCAGCAGTTTGGCCCTAAGAATGAACACTGAAGCTTTCTTT.

In its sample, this clonotype was seen a few times. V gene TRBV5-1 combines with J gene TRBJ2-5; a weak D match, TRBD2 (5 bases). Trimming shortened V by 0 bases and J by 5 bases, and 8 bases separated the two germline ends. The CDR3 is 13 residues long. The germline gives CDR1 SGHRS, CDR2 YFSETQ. CDR3 amino acids: CASSLGERETQYF. Written as DNA, the CDR3 is TGCGCCAGCAGCTTGGGTGAGCGGGAGACCCAGTACTTC.

This clonotype was recorded many times. The rearrangement joins TRBV5-1 to TRBJ2-5, with 8 bases that match TRBD1. V shed 5 bases and J 3 bases; nucleotides not matched to a gene: 6. The CDR3 has 14 amino acids. The germline gives CDR1 SGHRS, CDR2 YFSETQ. The CDR3, as DNA: TGCGCCAGCAGGGGTGGACAGGGAGAAGAGACCCAGTACTTC. Its protein product is CASRGGQGEETQYF.

The sample holds many counts of this clonotype. This chain links TRBV20-1 with TRBJ1-2, with D perhaps TRBD1 (6 bases). Trimming pared 6 bases from V and 8 bases from J, leaving 10 bases between. The V gene's germline CDR1 is DFQATT and CDR2 SNEGSKA (reference sequence). CDR3 length: 10 amino acids. The CDR3 DNA follows: TGCAGTGCGTTTGGACAGGGCTACACCTTC. Protein sequence: CSAFGQGYTF.

The genes are TRBV7-6 and TRBJ2-5; D unresolved. The CDR3 spans 14 residues. CDR1 is SGHVS and CDR2 is FNYEAQ in the germline V gene. Trimming removed 1 base from V and 8 bases from J, with 14 bases in between. CDR3 bases: TGTGCCAGCAGCTTAGATCCGACCACTCCCACCCAGTACTTC. Its translation is CASSLDPTTPTQYF. The full variable domain, its missing parts supplied by reference TRBV7-6 and TRBJ2-5, is GAGVSQSPRYKVTKRGQDVALRCDPISGHVSLYWYRQALGQGPEFLTYFNYEAQQDKSGLPNDRFSAERPEGSISTLTIQRTEQRDSAMYRCASSLDPTTPTQYFGPGTRLLVL.

The table lists this clonotype with many counts. This chain connects TRBV2 to TRBJ2-5; 10 nucleotides match TRBD2. CDR1 is SNHLY and CDR2 is FYNNEI in the germline V gene. Germline trimming cut 7 bases from V and 4 bases from J; bases unmatched to any gene: 6. CDR3 length: 14 amino acids. CDR3 sequence: CASTTSGIRETQYF. CDR3 coding DNA: TGTGCCAGCACCACTAGCGGGATCCGAGAGACCCAGTACTTC.

The rearrangement joins TRBV3-1 to TRBJ2-7, with 7 bases lining up with TRBD2. The CDR3 sequence is 17 residues long. Per the germline V gene, CDR1 is LGHDT and CDR2 is YNNKEL (reference sequence). With V trimmed by 3 bases and J by 0 bases, 11 bases remained unmatched. The CDR3: CASSHNWGGSSSYEQYF. CDR3 DNA sequence: TGTGCCAGCAGCCACAACTGGGGAGGGAGTAGCTCCTACGAGCAGTACTTC.

This clonotype was recorded at least ten times. This sequence joins TRBV11-2 and TRBJ2-1; the D call may be TRBD1 or TRBD2 (5 bases each). Between the trimmed V and J ends, which lost 5 bases and 6 bases, there was a span of 17 bases. The CDR3 extends over 15 amino acids. Germline V gene data show CDR1 as SGHAT and CDR2 as FQNNGV. CDR3 sequence reads: CASSRGRGGGNEQFF. CDR3 sequence (DNA): TGTGCCAGCAGCCGCGGTCGCGGTGGGGGCAATGAGCAGTTCTTC.

The chain recombines TRBV27 with TRBJ2-7; 14 bases agree with TRBD2. CDR1 is MNHEY, CDR2 SMNVEV, per germline (reference sequence). The CDR3 extends over 15 amino acids. With V trimmed by 5 bases and J by 7 bases, 7 bases remained unmatched. Here the CDR3 reads CASSGQGLAGEEQYF. CDR3 in DNA: TGTGCCAGCAGTGGACAGGGACTAGCGGGGGAGGAGCAGTACTTC.

This clonotype has a handful of counts. V gene TRBV5-1 combines with J gene TRBJ2-7; TRBD1 might be the D (5 bases). Germline V lookup: CDR1 SGHRS, CDR2 YFSETQ. The CDR3 loop spans 14 amino acids. V was cut by 0 bases and J by 0 bases, with 7 bases left in between. The CDR3 here is CASSLVDNSYEQYF. Here the CDR3 DNA reads TGCGCCAGCAGCTTGGTGGACAACTCCTACGAGCAGTACTTC.

This clonotype was detected ten times or more. V is TRBV6-2 or TRBV6-3 and J is TRBJ2-1; D not resolved. This CDR3 region has 13 residues. The V end lost 4 bases, the J end lost 6 bases, and 10 bases lay between the germline ends. Germline V gene data show CDR1 as MNHEY and CDR2 as SVGEGT. The CDR3: CASSFSPRNEQFF. CDR3 nucleotides: TGTGCCAGCAGTTTTAGTCCCCGCAATGAGCAGTTCTTC.